The T cell receptor (beta chain) described here comes from a study of blood T cell repertoires in COVID-19. Study-level information: The origin of the acute and convalescent COVID-19 samples was the United States, Italy and Spain. Sources were T cells, B-cell-depleted T cells, or PBMCs; the material itself was cDNA or gDNA.

This clone showed up just once. In the source study's methods: By means of reference gene primer amplification, nucleated cell counts were estimated. Generated by immunoSEQ multiplex PCR, the TCRdb table keeps only in-frame clones and is missing some. V and J calls and clone size follow that table, whereas D and trimming were derived from the DNA. The sample shows 150,000 to 200,000 clones, over 75% of them seen only once. V was pared by 8 bases and J by 8 bases, with 12 bases of the junction left unmatched. The CDR3 contains 15 residues. Germline V lookup: CDR1 MDHEN, CDR2 SYDVKM. This rearrangement joins TRBV28 to TRBJ2-1, with 10 bases lining up with TRBD2. What was sequenced was peripheral blood. The TCR was taken from a middle-aged man with active or convalescent COVID-19. The CDR3 loop is CASGESGGAGHEQFF. DNA for the CDR3: TGTGCCAGCGGGGAGAGCGGGGGGGCTGGGCATGAGCAGTTCTTC.